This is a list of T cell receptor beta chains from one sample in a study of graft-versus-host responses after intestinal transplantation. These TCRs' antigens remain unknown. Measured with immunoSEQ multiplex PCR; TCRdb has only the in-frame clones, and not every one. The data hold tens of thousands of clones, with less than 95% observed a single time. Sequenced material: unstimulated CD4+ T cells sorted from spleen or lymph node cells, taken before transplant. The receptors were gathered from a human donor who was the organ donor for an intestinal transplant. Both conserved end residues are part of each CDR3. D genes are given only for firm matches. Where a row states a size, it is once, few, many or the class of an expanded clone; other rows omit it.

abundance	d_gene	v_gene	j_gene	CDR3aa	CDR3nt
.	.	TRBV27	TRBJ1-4	CASRSRGGLGNEKLFF	TGTGCCAGCAGATCCCGGGGGGGGCTGGGTAATGAAAAACTGTTTTTT
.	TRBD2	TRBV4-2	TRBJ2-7	CASSPTSGGDYEQYF	TGTGCCAGCAGCCCCACTAGCGGGGGGGACTACGAGCAGTACTTC
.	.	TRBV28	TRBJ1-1	CASSGSGINTEAFF	TGTGCCAGCAGTGGGTCGGGAATCAACACTGAAGCTTTCTTT
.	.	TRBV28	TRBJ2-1	CASSDAGSLRYNEQFF	TGTGCCAGCAGTGACGCAGGGTCACTACGGTACAATGAGCAGTTCTTC
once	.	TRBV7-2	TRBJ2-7	CASRQGGRSGTAYEQYF	TGTGCCAGCAGACAAGGAGGCCGCTCAGGGACCGCCTACGAGCAGTACTTC
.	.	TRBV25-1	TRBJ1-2	CASSEQYYGYTF	TGTGCCAGCAGTGAACAGTACTATGGCTACACCTTC
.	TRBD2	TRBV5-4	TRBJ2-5	CASSFHLAGAETQYF	TGTGCCAGCAGCTTTCATCTAGCGGGGGCGGAGACCCAGTACTTC
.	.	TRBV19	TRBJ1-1	CASSTRPGAGNTEAFF	TGTGCCAGTAGTACCCGACCAGGGGCGGGGAACACTGAAGCTTTCTTT
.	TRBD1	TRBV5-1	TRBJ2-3	CASSLRDRVTDTQYF	TGCGCCAGCAGCCTCCGGGACAGGGTTACAGATACGCAGTATTTT
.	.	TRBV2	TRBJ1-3	CASSDHSGNTIYF	TGTGCCAGCAGCGACCACTCTGGAAACACCATATATTTT
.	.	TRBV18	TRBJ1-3	CASTQGHSGNTIYF	TGTGCCAGCACACAGGGACACTCTGGAAACACCATATATTTT
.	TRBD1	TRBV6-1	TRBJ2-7	CASSRGQGGYEQYF	TGTGCCAGCAGCCGGGGACAGGGAGGCTACGAGCAGTACTTC
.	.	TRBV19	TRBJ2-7	CASSTGPTAYEQYF	TGTGCCAGTAGTACGGGACCTACTGCCTACGAGCAGTACTTC
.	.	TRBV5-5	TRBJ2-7	CASSLPGPYEQYF	TGTGCCAGCAGCTTGCCGGGGCCTTACGAGCAGTACTTC
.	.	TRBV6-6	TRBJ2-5	CASFAGPLAETQYF	TGTGCCAGCTTCGCGGGGCCCCTCGCGGAGACCCAGTACTTC
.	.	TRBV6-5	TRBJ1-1	CASSYREATEAFF	TGTGCCAGCAGTTACCGGGAAGCAACTGAAGCTTTCTTT
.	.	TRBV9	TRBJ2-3	CAEGEKDPTRRTDTQYF	TGTGCCGAGGGGGAAAAGGACCCTACCCGCCGCACAGATACGCAGTATTTT
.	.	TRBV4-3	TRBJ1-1	CASSQEWHKNTEAFF	TGCGCCAGCAGCCAAGAGTGGCATAAGAACACTGAAGCTTTCTTT
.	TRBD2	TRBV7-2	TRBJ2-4	CASSPGGAGAKNIQYF	TGTGCCAGCAGCCCCGGGGGGGCGGGGGCGAAAAACATTCAGTACTTC
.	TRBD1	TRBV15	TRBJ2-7	CATSSRGQGATVYEQYF	TGTGCCACCAGCAGCCGAGGACAGGGGGCGACAGTCTACGAGCAGTACTTC
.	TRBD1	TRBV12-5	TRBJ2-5	CASGFPGQGETQYF	TGTGCTAGTGGTTTCCCGGGACAGGGGGAGACCCAGTACTTC
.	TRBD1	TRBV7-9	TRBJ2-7	CASSLVPGGGYEQYF	TGTGCCAGCAGCTTAGTTCCAGGGGGCGGCTACGAGCAGTACTTC
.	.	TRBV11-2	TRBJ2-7	CASSLIVNSYEQYF	TGTGCCAGCAGCTTAATAGTCAATTCCTACGAGCAGTACTTC
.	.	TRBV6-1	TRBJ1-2	CASSEKGLGPQTFYTF	TGTGCCAGCAGTGAAAAAGGCTTGGGACCGCAGACATTCTACACCTTC
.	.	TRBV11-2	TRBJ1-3	CASSLDLQGTTRGTIYF	TGTGCCAGCAGCTTAGATTTACAGGGAACGACCCGCGGCACCATATATTTT
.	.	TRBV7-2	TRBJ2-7	CASSPSYEQYF	TGTGCCAGCAGTCCCTCCTACGAGCAGTACTTC
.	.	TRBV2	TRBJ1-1	CASSIQGVNEAFF	TGTGCCAGCAGTATACAAGGGGTTAATGAAGCTTTCTTT
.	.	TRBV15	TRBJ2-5	CATSRNRLGAGLYQETQYF	TGTGCCACCAGCAGAAACAGGCTCGGGGCAGGCCTTTACCAAGAGACCCAGTACTTC
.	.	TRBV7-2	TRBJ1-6	CASSLQQGDSPLHF	TGTGCCAGCAGCTTACAGCAGGGAGACTCACCCCTCCACTTT